This T cell receptor beta chain is drawn from a study of lymphopenia after photon versus proton radiotherapy. This clone appeared a single time. Assay: immunoSEQ multiplex PCR; the TCRdb copy retains only in-frame clones and omits some. The repertoire holds approximately 25,000 clones, with over 80% as singletons. The germline V gene has CDR1 LNHDA and CDR2 SQIVND (reference sequence). This CDR3 contains 15 residues. V dropped 6 bases and J dropped 2; count of bases not matched to a gene: 5. This TCR was recovered from a middle-aged man with gastric cancer. This sample comprised peripheral blood, obtained from a patient treated with photon-based radiotherapy. The rearrangement links TRBV19 to TRBJ1-5, with TRBD1 matching 9 bases. CDR3 amino acids: CASSSRDRGNQPQHF. CDR3 DNA: TGTGCCAGTAGCAGCCGGGACAGGGGCAATCAGCCCCAGCATTTT.